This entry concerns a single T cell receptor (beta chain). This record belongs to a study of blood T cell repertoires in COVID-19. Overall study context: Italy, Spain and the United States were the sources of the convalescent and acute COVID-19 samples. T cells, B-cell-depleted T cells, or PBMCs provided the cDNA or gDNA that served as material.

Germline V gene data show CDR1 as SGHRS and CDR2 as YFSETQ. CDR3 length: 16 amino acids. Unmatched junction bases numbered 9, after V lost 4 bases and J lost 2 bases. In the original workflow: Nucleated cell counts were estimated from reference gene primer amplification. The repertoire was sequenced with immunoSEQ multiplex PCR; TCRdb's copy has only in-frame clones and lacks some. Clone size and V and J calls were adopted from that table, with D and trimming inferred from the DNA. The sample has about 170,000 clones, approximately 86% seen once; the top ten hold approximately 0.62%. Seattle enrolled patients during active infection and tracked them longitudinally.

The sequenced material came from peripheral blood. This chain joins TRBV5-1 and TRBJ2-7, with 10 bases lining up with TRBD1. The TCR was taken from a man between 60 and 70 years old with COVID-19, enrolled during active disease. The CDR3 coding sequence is TGCGCCAGCAGCAGCGGGACAGGGGACGAGGCCTACGAGCAGTACTTC. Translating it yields CASSSGTGDEAYEQYF.